The 16 T cell receptor beta chains in this list originate from one sample, sequenced in a study of spatial heterogeneity in lung cancer. The time point here: blood at routine non-recurrence follow-up after resection. MiXCR, run by TCRdb on the 5' RACE reads, gives a single entry per CDR3 protein. This sample has about 32,000 distinct CDR3 sequences, with about 10% found just once. The sequencing here drew on PBMCs, taken at follow-up. These receptors originate from a female donor with early-stage non-small cell lung cancer.

The sample holds a few counts of this clonotype. The chain employs TRBV10-3 and TRBJ2-2; D remains unclear. The CDR3 consists of 12 residues. V was pared by 3 bases and J by 2 bases, with 1 base between. Germline CDR1 reads ENHRY; CDR2 reads SYGVKD. DNA for the CDR3: TGTGCCATCAGTGATAACACCGGGGAGCTGTTTTTT. Encoded protein: CAISDNTGELFF.

The chain carries TRBV24-1 and TRBJ1-2; no definite D call. The CDR3 runs to 14 residues. Trimming stripped 3 bases from V and 2 bases from J, with 9 bases between. Germline CDR1 is KGHDR and CDR2 is SFDVKD. CDR3 sequence: CATSDRTANYGYTF. CDR3 nucleotide sequence: TGTGCCACCAGTGATAGGACGGCAAACTATGGCTACACCTTC.

This clonotype was counted only a few times. This rearrangement joins TRBV7-2 to TRBJ2-1; D is uncertain. The V end lost 3 bases, the J end lost 14 bases, and 11 bases lay between the germline ends. This CDR3 comprises 11 residues. Germline CDR1 and CDR2: SGHTA and FQGNSA. In DNA, the CDR3 is TGTGCCAGCAGCTTTGGAGCAGATAAGTTCTTC. This codes for CASSFGADKFF.

The chain has TRBV7-2 and TRBJ2-2; D is tentatively TRBD1 or TRBD2 (6 bases each). Looked up from germline, CDR1 is SGHTA and CDR2 is FQGNSA. The CDR3 covers 15 residues. Trimming took 1 base from V and 5 from J, leaving 11 bases between them. The CDR3 coding sequence is TGTGCCAGCAGCTTAGGCGGGACAAAAACCGGGGAGCTGTTTTTT. This gives the protein CASSLGGTKTGELFF.

This clonotype was seen at least ten times. This chain joins TRBV7-9 and TRBJ2-7; no firm D call. V gave up 4 bases and J gave up 3 bases, with 7 bases separating them. Germline V CDR1 and CDR2: SEHNR, FQNEAQ (reference sequence). This CDR3 is built from 12 residues. In nucleotides, the CDR3 is TGTGCCAGCAGCTCGGATCACTACGAGCAGTACTTC. Protein product: CASSSDHYEQYF.

There are many counts of this clonotype. This chain joins TRBV3-1 and TRBJ1-5; 10 bases agree with TRBD1. V was pared by 2 bases and J by 7 bases, with 5 bases of the junction left unmatched. The CDR3 loop spans 15 amino acids. Germline V CDR1 and CDR2: LGHDT, YNNKEL (reference sequence). The CDR3 reads CASSQRDRGGQPQHF. The CDR3, as DNA: TGTGCCAGCAGCCAACGGGACAGGGGAGGCCAGCCCCAGCATTTT.

The chain is built from TRBV20-1 and TRBJ2-3; 10 bases align to TRBD2. Germline V gives CDR1 DFQATT, CDR2 SNEGSKA (reference sequence). With V trimmed by 3 bases and J by 3 bases, 6 bases remained unmatched. This CDR3 region has 15 residues. As DNA, the CDR3 is TGCAGTGCTAGGAACAGCGGGGGGGCAACAGATACGCAGTATTTT. This codes for CSARNSGGATDTQYF.

The sample holds many counts of this clonotype. The V and J genes are TRBV29-1 and TRBJ2-5, with 9 bases matching TRBD1. Germline V gene sequence: CDR1 SQVTM, CDR2 ANQGSEA. The CDR3 totals 17 residues. V lost 5 bases and J lost 3; bases outside the gene matches: 16. The CDR3 here is CSVSTGTGRAIEETQYF. The CDR3 bases are TGCAGCGTTTCTACCGGGACAGGGAGGGCCATAGAAGAGACCCAGTACTTC.

In this sample, this clonotype turned up a few times. This sequence joins TRBV4-3 and TRBJ1-2, with 10 bases aligning to TRBD1. CDR1 and CDR2 from the germline V gene are LGHNA and YSLEER. The J segment lost 6 bases and the V segment lost 3 bases, leaving 7 bases of the junction unmatched. This CDR3 region has 15 residues. In nucleotides, the CDR3 is TGCGCCAGCAGCCACTCTACCGGGACAGGGGATGGCTACACCTTC. It specifies CASSHSTGTGDGYTF.

The chain employs TRBV15 and TRBJ1-2, with D possibly matching TRBD1 (5 bases). The CDR3 is 12 amino acids. Germline CDR1 and CDR2: LNHNV and YYDKDF (reference sequence). Between the trimmed V and J ends, which lost 9 bases and 0 bases, there was a span of 8 bases. The CDR3 is CATTGANYGYTF. The CDR3 bases are TGTGCCACTACGGGGGCTAACTATGGCTACACCTTC.

This clonotype was counted at least ten times. The chain is built from TRBV9 and TRBJ2-7, with D hard to call. The V end lost 0 bases, the J end lost 6 bases, and 10 bases lay between the germline ends. Germline loops: CDR1 SGDLS, CDR2 YYNGEE. The CDR3 has 13 residues. The CDR3 region is CASSVDLGSEQYF. CDR3 DNA: TGTGCCAGCAGCGTAGATTTGGGATCCGAGCAGTACTTC.

This sequence joins TRBV19 and TRBJ2-2; D call uncertain. The CDR3 sequence is 15 residues long. Trimming pared 10 bases from V and 0 bases from J, leaving 15 bases between. Germline CDR1 LNHDA, CDR2 SQIVND (reference sequence). The CDR3 bases are TGTGCCACCGCGGTGGACGACGCGAACACCGGGGAGCTGTTTTTT. This encodes CATAVDDANTGELFF.

This clonotype appeared a few times. Here the CDR3 reads CASSDYTRGSNQPQHF. The DNA for the CDR3 is TGTGCCAGCAGTGACTATACAAGGGGAAGCAATCAGCCCCAGCATTTT. The chain has TRBV6-1 and TRBJ1-5; possibly TRBD1 for D (5 bases). The CDR3 spans 16 residues. V was trimmed by 3 bases and J by 1 base, leaving 13 bases between them. In germline, CDR1 is MNHNS, CDR2 SASEGT.

Only a few counts were recorded for this clonotype. The chain joins TRBV10-3 to TRBJ1-2, with D perhaps matching TRBD1 (6 bases). Trimming shortened V by 10 bases and J by 7 bases, and 19 bases separated the two germline ends. Germline CDR1 ENHRY, CDR2 SYGVKD. The CDR3 spans 13 residues. The CDR3 loop is CATSTGSDGGYTF. The CDR3 region has the DNA TGTGCCACTTCGACAGGTAGTGACGGTGGCTACACCTTC.

This chain uses TRBV9 with TRBJ2-1; TRBD2 aligns across 11 bases. This CDR3 has 15 amino acids. Germline CDR1 is SGDLS and CDR2 is YYNGEE. The V gene end was trimmed by 3 bases and the J gene end by 6 bases; junction bases not matched to a gene: 5. The CDR3 DNA sequence: TGTGCCAGCAGCGGGACTAGCGGGCCCCTCAATGAGCAGTTCTTC. Translation gives CASSGTSGPLNEQFF. The variable domain in full, with the rest retrieved from reference TRBV9 and TRBJ2-1, is DSGVTQTPKHLITATGQRVTLRCSPRSGDLSVYWYQQSLDQGLQFLIQYYNGEERAKGNILERFSAQQFPDLHSELNLSSLELGDSALYFCASSGTSGPLNEQFFGPGTRLTVL.

The chain carries TRBV6-1 and TRBJ2-4; TRBD2 matches 7 bases. The CDR3 consists of 17 residues. CDR1 MNHNS and CDR2 SASEGT come from the germline V gene. The ends lost 1 base at V and 3 bases at J; junction bases unmatched: 9. CDR3: CASSEEPSGAVKNIQYF. CDR3 nucleotides: TGTGCCAGCAGTGAAGAGCCTAGCGGAGCCGTCAAAAACATTCAGTACTTC.